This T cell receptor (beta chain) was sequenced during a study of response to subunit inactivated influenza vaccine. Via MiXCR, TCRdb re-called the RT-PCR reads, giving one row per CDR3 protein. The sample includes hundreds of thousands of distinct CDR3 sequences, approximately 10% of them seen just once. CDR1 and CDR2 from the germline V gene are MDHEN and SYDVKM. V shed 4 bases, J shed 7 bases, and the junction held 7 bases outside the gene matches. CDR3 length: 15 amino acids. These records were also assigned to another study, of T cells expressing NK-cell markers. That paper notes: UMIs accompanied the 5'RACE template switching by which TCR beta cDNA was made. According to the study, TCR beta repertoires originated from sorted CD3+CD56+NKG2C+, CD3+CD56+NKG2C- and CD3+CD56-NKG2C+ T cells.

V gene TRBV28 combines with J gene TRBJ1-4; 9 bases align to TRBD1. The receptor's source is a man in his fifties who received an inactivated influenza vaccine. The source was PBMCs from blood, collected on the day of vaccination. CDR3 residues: CASSSRTGVREKLFF. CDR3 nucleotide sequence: TGTGCCAGCAGTTCCCGGACAGGGGTTCGTGAAAAACTGTTTTTT. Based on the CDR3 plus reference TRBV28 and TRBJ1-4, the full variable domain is DVKVTQSSRYLVKRTGEKVFLECVQDMDHENMFWYRQDPGLGLRLIYFSYDVKMKEKGDIPEGYSVSREKKERFSLILESASTNQTSMYLCASSSRTGVREKLFFGSGTQLSVL.